This T cell receptor beta chain was found in a study of CD8 T cells in ankylosing spondylitis. Study results and caveats: Blood of patients with ankylosing spondylitis appeared to be characterized by a TCR beta motif of several highly homologous variants. Matched synovial fluid from ankylosing spondylitis patients was reported to be enriched for disease-linked clones. Some motif variants had been reported before (in reactive arthritis synovial fluid and blood).

Libraries of TCR beta came from quantitative 5'-RACE with molecular barcodes. TCRdb independently ran MiXCR on the 5' RACE reads; one entry per CDR3 protein. The sample consists of 250,000 or so distinct CDR3 sequences, approximately 24% of them appearing once. This clonotype occurred many times. What it recognizes is unknown. This sequence was found in a male donor with ankylosing spondylitis or in good health (not recorded which). Sequenced sample: blood, either unsorted or a sorted T cell fraction (not recorded which).

The CDR3 DNA reads as TGTGCCAGCAGTGAGAGAGAGACCCAGTACTTC. This codes for CASSERETQYF. V usage is TRBV6-4 and J usage is TRBJ2-5; the D is unclear. The CDR3 contains 11 residues. Germline V gene data show CDR1 as MRHNA and CDR2 as SNTAGT. Trimming shortened V by 3 bases and J by 4 bases, and 3 bases separated the two germline ends.